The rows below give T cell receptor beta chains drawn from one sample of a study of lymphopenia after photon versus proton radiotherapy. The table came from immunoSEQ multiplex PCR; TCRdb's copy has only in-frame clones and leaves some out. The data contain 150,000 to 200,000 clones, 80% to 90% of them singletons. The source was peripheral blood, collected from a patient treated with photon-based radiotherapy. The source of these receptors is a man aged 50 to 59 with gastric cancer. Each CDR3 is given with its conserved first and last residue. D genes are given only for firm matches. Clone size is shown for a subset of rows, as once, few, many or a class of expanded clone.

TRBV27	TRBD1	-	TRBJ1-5	CASRTGQGGNQPQHF	TGTGCCAGCAGGACCGGACAGGGCGGTAATCAGCCCCAGCATTTT
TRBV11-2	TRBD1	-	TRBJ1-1	CASSFTGGRVEAFF	TGTGCCAGCAGCTTCACAGGGGGCCGTGTTGAAGCTTTCTTT
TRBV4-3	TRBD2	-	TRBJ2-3	CASSPQVAGGVDTQYF	TGCGCCAGCAGCCCCCAAGTAGCGGGAGGCGTAGATACGCAGTATTTT
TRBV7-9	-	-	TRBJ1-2	CASSSDSLRGYTF	TGTGCCAGCAGTTCCGACAGTCTCAGGGGCTACACCTTC
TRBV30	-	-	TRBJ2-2	CAWSSGSDTGELFF	TGTGCCTGGAGTAGTGGTTCAGACACCGGGGAGCTGTTTTTT
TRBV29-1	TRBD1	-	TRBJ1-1	CSVTDRAEAFF	TGCAGCGTTACGGACAGGGCTGAAGCTTTCTTT
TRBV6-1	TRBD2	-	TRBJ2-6	CASSRGGTGANVLTF	TGTGCCAGCAGTCGGGGGGGCACTGGGGCCAACGTCCTGACTTTC
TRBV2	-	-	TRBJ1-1	CASSERNTEAFF	TGTGCCAGCAGCGAGAGGAACACTGAAGCTTTCTTT
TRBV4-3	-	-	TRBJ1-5	CASSQVIGGKRSQPQHF	TGCGCCAGCAGCCAAGTGATCGGGGGGAAAAGGAGCCAGCCCCAGCATTTT
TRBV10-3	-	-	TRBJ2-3	CASRYGSTDTQYF	TGTGCCAGCCGATACGGTAGCACAGATACGCAGTATTTT
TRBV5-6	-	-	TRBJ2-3	CASHLRTDTQYF	TGTGCCAGTCACCTGCGCACAGATACGCAGTATTTT
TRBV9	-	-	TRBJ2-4	CASSVEGVRSNIQYF	TGTGCCAGCAGCGTAGAAGGTGTTAGGTCAAACATTCAGTACTTC
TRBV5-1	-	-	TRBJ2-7	CASSPLTGSNEQYF	TGCGCCAGCAGCCCTCTAACAGGGAGCAACGAGCAGTACTTC
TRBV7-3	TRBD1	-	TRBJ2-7	CASSLDREHEQYF	TGTGCCAGCAGCCTTGACAGGGAGCACGAGCAGTACTTC
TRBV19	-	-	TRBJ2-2	CASSISRTFTGELFF	TGTGCCAGTAGTATTAGTCGCACCTTCACCGGGGAGCTGTTTTTT
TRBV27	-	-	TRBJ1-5	CASAPQRGQSNQPQHF	TGTGCCAGCGCCCCTCAACGTGGACAGAGCAATCAGCCCCAGCATTTT
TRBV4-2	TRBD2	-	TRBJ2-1	CASSPGTSGAFRGFF	TGTGCCAGCAGCCCCGGGACTAGCGGGGCTTTTCGAGGGTTCTTC
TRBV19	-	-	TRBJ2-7	CASSIKAGGPYEQYF	TGTGCCAGTAGTATAAAGGCAGGGGGGCCCTACGAGCAGTACTTC
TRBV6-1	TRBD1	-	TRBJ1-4	CASSEAIRGMATNEKLFF	TGTGCCAGCAGTGAAGCGATCAGGGGGATGGCAACTAATGAAAAACTGTTTTTT
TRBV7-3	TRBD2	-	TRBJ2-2	CASSLVTSGRFANTGELFF	TGTGCCAGCAGCTTAGTGACTAGCGGGAGGTTCGCGAACACCGGGGAGCTGTTTTTT
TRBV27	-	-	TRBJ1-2	CASSLKARGQGYNYGYTF	TGTGCCAGCAGTTTAAAGGCTCGGGGGCAGGGGTATAACTATGGCTACACCTTC
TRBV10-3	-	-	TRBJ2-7	CAISESGLSSYEQYF	TGTGCCATCAGTGAGTCGGGTTTAAGCTCCTACGAGCAGTACTTC
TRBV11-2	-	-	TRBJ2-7	CASSLGISTAYEQYF	TGTGCCAGCAGCTTAGGGATTTCTACTGCCTACGAGCAGTACTTC
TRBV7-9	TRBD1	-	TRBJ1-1	CASSPTGVNTEAFF	TGTGCCAGCAGCCCTACAGGGGTGAACACTGAAGCTTTCTTT
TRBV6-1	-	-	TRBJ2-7	CASTPNGVAPLEQYF	TGTGCCAGCACCCCTAACGGCGTAGCGCCACTCGAGCAGTACTTC
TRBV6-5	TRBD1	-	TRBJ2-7	CASSYSSTGGHEQYF	TGTGCCAGCAGTTACTCGAGTACAGGGGGACACGAGCAGTACTTC
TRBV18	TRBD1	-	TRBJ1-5	CASSPLGQGNNQPQHF	TGTGCCAGCTCACCATTGGGACAGGGGAACAATCAGCCCCAGCATTTT
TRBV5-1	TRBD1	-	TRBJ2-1	CASSKSGQGHWNEQFF	TGCGCCAGCAGCAAATCTGGACAGGGCCATTGGAATGAGCAGTTCTTC
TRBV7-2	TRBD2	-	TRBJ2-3	CASSFRTSGRGSDTQYF	TGTGCCAGCAGCTTCCGGACTAGCGGGAGGGGGTCAGATACGCAGTATTTT
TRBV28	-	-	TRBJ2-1	CASTTRSYEQFF	TGTGCCAGCACCACTCGAAGTTATGAGCAGTTCTTC
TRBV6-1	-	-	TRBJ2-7	CASSELSYEQYF	TGTGCCAGCAGTGAACTTTCATACGAGCAGTACTTC
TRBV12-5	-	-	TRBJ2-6	CASGLVARVAGANVLTF	TGTGCTAGTGGTTTGGTAGCCAGGGTTGCTGGGGCCAACGTCCTGACTTTC
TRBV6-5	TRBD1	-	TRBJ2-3	CASTSQGLSTDTQYF	TGTGCCAGCACCTCACAGGGGTTGAGCACAGATACGCAGTATTTT
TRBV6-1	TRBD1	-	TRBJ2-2	CAASVDRGTPGELFF	TGTGCCGCATCTGTGGACAGGGGTACACCCGGGGAGCTGTTTTTT
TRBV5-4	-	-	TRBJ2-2	CASSWGGRGGTGELFF	TGTGCCAGCAGCTGGGGGGGCAGGGGTGGCACCGGGGAGCTGTTTTTT
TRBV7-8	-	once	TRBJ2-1	CASSLAKSGKYNEQFF	TGTGCCAGCAGCTTAGCGAAGAGTGGGAAGTACAATGAGCAGTTCTTC
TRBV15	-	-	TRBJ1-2	CATSRERGRGYTF	TGTGCCACCAGCAGAGAGAGGGGCAGAGGCTACACCTTC
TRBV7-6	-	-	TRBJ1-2	CASSLAPGGYGYTF	TGTGCCAGCAGCTTAGCGCCGGGTGGCTATGGCTACACCTTC
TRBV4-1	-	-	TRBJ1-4	CASSRLGREKLFF	TGCGCCAGCAGCCGTTTGGGGCGGGAAAAACTGTTTTTT
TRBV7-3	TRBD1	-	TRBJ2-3	CATSRDRDPDTQYF	TGTGCCACCTCCCGGGACAGGGATCCAGATACGCAGTATTTT
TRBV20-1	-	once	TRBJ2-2	CSAFQTGELFF	TGCAGTGCTTTCCAAACCGGGGAGCTGTTTTTT
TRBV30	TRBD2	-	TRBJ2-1	CAWRDKSGRMGEQFF	TGTGCCTGGAGAGATAAGAGCGGGAGGATGGGTGAGCAGTTCTTC
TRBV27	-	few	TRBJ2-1	CASSSYIGAGSYNEQFF	TGTGCCAGCAGTTCATATATTGGGGCGGGCTCCTACAATGAGCAGTTCTTC
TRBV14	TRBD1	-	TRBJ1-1	CASSQTTGFYTEAFF	TGTGCCAGCAGCCAGACGACAGGGTTCTACACTGAAGCTTTCTTT
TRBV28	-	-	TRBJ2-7	CASSLLRGQGKEQYF	TGTGCCAGCAGTCTACTCAGGGGCCAGGGGAAAGAGCAGTACTTC
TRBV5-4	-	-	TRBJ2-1	CASRVVGGPYNEQFF	TGTGCCAGCCGTGTTGTCGGGGGCCCATACAATGAGCAGTTCTTC
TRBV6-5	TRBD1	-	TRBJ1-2	CASTNYQGQIYGYTF	TGTGCCAGCACCAACTACCAGGGACAGATCTATGGCTACACCTTC
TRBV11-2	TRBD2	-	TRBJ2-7	CASSLKLADLYEQYF	TGTGCCAGCAGCTTAAAACTAGCGGACCTCTACGAGCAGTACTTC
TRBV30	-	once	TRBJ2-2	CAWSWFTGELFF	TGTGCCTGGAGTTGGTTCACCGGGGAGCTGTTTTTT
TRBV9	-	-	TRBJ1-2	CASSPSWQYGYTF	TGTGCCAGCAGCCCTAGCTGGCAGTATGGCTACACCTTC
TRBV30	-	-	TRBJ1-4	CAWKDRMNGKLFF	TGTGCCTGGAAAGACAGGATGAATGGGAAACTGTTTTTT
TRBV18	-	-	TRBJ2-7	CASSPGRGYEQYF	TGTGCCAGCTCACCGGGGCGTGGCTACGAGCAGTACTTC
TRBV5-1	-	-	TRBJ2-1	CASSLAGQDYNEQFF	TGCGCCAGCAGCTTGGCGGGACAAGATTACAATGAGCAGTTCTTC
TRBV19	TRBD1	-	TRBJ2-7	CASSIGTGLYEQYF	TGTGCCAGTAGTATAGGGACAGGTCTCTACGAGCAGTACTTC